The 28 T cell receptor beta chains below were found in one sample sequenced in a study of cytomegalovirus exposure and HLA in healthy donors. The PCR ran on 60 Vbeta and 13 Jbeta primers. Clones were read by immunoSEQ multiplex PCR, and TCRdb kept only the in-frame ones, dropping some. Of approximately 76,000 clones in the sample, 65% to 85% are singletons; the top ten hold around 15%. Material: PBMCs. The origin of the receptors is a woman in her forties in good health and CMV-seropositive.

CDR3 in DNA: TGTGCCAGCAGTTTAATCGACGGGAGGGATTACAATGAGCAGTTCTTC. Translated, it gives CASSLIDGRDYNEQFF. The genes are TRBV28 and TRBJ2-1, with 8 bases matching TRBD2. Germline loops: CDR1 MDHEN, CDR2 SYDVKM. V shed 2 bases, J shed 4 bases, and the junction held 7 bases outside the gene matches. The CDR3 runs 16 residues.

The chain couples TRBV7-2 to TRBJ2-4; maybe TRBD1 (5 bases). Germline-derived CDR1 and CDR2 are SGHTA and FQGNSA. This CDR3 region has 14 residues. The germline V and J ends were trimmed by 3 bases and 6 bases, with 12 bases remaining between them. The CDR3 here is CASSFSGKGNIQYF. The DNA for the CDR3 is TGTGCCAGCAGCTTTTCAGGGAAGGGAAACATTCAGTACTTC.

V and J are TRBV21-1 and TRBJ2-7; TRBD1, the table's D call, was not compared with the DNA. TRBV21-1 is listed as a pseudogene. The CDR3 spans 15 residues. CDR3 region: CASRLGQGVSYEQYF. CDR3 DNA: TGTGCCAGCAGGTTGGGACAGGGGGTTTCCTACGAGCAGTACTTC.

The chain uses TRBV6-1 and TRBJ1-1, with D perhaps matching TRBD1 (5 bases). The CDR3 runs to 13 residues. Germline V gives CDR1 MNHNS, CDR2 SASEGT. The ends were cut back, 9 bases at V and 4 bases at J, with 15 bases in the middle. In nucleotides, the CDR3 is TGTGCCAGGGTTCGCGGACAAGGCACTGAAGCTTTCTTT. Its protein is CARVRGQGTEAFF.

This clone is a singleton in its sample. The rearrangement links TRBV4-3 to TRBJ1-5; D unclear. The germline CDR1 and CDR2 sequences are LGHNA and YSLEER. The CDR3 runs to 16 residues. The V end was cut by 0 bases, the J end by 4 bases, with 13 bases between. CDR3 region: CASSQELGVRNQPQHF. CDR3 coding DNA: TGCGCCAGCAGCCAAGAACTCGGGGTAAGGAATCAGCCCCAGCATTTT.

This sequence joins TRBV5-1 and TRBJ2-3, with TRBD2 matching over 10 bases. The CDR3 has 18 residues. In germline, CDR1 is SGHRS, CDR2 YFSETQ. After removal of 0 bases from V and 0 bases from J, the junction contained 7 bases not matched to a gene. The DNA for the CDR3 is TGCGCCAGCAGCTTGGGGACAACTAGCGGGACTAGCACAGATACGCAGTATTTT. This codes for CASSLGTTSGTSTDTQYF.

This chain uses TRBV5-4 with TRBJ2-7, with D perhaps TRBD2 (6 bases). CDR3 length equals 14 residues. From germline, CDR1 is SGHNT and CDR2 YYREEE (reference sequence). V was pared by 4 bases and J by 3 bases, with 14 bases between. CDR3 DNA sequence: TGTGCCAGCAGCCCCGCGGGGATACTCTACGAGCAGTACTTC. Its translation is CASSPAGILYEQYF.

This CDR3 is CASSTRTYSNQPQHF. The CDR3, as DNA: TGTGCCAGTAGTACTCGTACCTATAGCAATCAGCCCCAGCATTTT. The chain joins TRBV19 to TRBJ1-5; D is unclear. Germline CDR1 is LNHDA and CDR2 is SQIVND (reference sequence). The V and J ends lost 4 bases and 0 bases respectively, with 10 bases between them. The CDR3 runs to 15 residues.

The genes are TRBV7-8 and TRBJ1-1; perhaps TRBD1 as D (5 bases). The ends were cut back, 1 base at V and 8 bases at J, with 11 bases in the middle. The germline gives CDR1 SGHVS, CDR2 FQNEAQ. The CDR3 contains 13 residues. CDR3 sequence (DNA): TGTGCCAGCAGCTTAGGGCAGGGTTCAGAAGCTTTCTTT. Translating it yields CASSLGQGSEAFF. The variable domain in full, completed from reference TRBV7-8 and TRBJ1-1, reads GAGVSQSPRYKVAKRGQDVALRCDPISGHVSLFWYQQALGQGPEFLTYFQNEAQLDKSGLPSDRFFAERPEGSVSTLKIQRTQQEDSAVYLCASSLGQGSEAFFGQGTRLTVV.

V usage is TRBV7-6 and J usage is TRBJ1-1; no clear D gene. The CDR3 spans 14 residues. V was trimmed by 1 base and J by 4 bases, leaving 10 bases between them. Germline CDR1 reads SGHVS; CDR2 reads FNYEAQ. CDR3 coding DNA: TGTGCCAGCAGCTTAGGAGGGAAGGGCACTGAAGCTTTCTTT. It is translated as CASSLGGKGTEAFF.

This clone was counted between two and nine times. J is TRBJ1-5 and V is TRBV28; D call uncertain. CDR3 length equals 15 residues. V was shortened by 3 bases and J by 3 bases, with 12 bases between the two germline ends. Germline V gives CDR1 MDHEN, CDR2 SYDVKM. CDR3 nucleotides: TGTGCCAGCAGTTTGTTAGCTGGCTTCAATCAGCCCCAGCATTTT. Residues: CASSLLAGFNQPQHF.

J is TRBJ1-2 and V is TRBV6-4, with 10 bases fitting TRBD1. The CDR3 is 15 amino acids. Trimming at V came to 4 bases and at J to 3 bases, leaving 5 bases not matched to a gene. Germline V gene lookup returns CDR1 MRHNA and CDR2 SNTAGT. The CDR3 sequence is CASSAGGTGDYGYTF. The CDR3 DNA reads TGTGCCAGCAGTGCGGGGGGGACAGGGGACTATGGCTACACCTTC.

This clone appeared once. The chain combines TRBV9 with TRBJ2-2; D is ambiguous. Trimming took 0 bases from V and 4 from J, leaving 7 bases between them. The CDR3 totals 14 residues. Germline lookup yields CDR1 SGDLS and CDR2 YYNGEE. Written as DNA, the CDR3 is TGTGCCAGCAGCGTAGGCCCGGGCACCGGGGAGCTGTTTTTT. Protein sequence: CASSVGPGTGELFF.

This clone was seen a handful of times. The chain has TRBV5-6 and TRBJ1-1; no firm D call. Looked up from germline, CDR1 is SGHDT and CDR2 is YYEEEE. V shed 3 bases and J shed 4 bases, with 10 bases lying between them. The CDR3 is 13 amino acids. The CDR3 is CASSSSLATEAFF. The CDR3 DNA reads TGTGCCAGCAGCTCCTCCCTGGCCACTGAAGCTTTCTTT.

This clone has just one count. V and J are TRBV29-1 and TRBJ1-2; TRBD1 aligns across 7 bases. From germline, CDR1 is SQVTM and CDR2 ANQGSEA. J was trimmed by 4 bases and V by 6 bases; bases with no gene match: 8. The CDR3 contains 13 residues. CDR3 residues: CSVGRQGSYGYTF. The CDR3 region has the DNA TGCAGCGTAGGGAGACAGGGAAGCTATGGCTACACCTTC.

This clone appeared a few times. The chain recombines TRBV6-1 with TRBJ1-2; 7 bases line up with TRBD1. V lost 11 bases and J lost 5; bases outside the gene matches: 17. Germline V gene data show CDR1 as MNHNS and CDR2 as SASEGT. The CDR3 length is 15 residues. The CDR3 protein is CAAAPRGQGPYGYTF. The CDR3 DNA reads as TGTGCCGCGGCCCCTAGGGGGCAGGGACCATATGGCTACACCTTC.

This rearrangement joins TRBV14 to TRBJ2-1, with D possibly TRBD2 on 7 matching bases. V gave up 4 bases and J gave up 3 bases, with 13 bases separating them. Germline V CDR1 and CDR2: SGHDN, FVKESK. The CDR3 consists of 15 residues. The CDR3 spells CASSPRGAGYNEQFF. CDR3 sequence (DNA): TGTGCCAGCAGCCCCCGGGGGGCCGGCTACAATGAGCAGTTCTTC.

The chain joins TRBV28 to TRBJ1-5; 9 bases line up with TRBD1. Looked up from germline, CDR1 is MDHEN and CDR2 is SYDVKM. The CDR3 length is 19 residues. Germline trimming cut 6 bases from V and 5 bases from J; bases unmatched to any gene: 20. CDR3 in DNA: TGTGCCAGCAGCAAAGAACAGGGGGCGAATATGTTGATATATCAGCCCCAGCATTTT. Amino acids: CASSKEQGANMLIYQPQHF.

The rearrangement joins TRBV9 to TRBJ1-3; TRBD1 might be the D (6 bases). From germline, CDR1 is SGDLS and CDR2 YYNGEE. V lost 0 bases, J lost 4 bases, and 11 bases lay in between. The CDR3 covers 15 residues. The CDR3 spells CASSVGQAAGNTIYF. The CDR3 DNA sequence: TGTGCCAGCAGCGTAGGACAGGCTGCCGGAAACACCATATATTTT.

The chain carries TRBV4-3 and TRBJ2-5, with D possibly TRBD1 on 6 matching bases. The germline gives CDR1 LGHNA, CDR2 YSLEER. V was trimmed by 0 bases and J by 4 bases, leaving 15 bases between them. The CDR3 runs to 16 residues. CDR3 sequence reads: CASSQDLAGAGETQYF. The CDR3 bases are TGCGCCAGCAGCCAAGATCTTGCAGGGGCCGGAGAGACCCAGTACTTC.

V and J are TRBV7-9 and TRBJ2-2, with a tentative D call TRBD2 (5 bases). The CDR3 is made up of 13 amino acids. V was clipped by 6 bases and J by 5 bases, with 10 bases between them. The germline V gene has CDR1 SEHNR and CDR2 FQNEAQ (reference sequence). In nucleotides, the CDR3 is TGTGCCAGCAGGGGCGAGGGAACCGGGGAGCTGTTTTTT. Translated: CASRGEGTGELFF.

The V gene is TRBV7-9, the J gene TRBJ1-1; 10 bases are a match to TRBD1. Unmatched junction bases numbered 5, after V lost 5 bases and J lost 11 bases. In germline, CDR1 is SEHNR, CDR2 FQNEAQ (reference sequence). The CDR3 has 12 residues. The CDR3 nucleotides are TGTGCCAGCAGCCACGGACAGGGGGTGGCTTTCTTT. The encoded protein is CASSHGQGVAFF.

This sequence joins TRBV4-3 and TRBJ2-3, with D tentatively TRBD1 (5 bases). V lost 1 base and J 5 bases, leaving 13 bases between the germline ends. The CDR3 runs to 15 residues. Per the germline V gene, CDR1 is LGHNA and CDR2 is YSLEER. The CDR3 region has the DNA TGCGCCAGCAGCCAAGCGTCAGGGCTCAAAGATACGCAGTATTTT. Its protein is CASSQASGLKDTQYF.

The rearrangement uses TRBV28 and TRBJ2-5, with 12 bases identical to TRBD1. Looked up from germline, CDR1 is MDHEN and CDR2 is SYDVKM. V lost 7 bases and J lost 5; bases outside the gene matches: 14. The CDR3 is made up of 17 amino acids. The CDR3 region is CASITGQGARGGETQYF. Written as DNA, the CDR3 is TGTGCCAGCATCACGGGACAGGGGGCGCGAGGAGGGGAGACCCAGTACTTC.

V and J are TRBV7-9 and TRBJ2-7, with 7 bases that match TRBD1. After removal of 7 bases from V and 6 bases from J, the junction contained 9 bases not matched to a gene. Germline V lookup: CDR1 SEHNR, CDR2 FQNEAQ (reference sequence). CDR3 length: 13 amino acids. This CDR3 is CASTQGDPFEQYF. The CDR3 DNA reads TGTGCCAGCACCCAGGGGGACCCTTTCGAGCAGTACTTC. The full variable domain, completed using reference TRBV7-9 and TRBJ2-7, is DTGVSQNPRHKITKRGQNVTFRCDPISEHNRLYWYRQTLGQGPEFLTYFQNEAQLEKSRLLSDRFSAERPKGSFSTLEIQRTEQGDSAMYLCASTQGDPFEQYFGPGTRLTVT.

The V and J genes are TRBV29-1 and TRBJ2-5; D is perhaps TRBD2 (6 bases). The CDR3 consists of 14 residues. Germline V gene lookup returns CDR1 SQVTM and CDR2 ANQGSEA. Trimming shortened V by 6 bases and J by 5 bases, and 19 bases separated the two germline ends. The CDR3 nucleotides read TGCAGCGTCGCCCCCGGGGACTGGAGGGAGACCCAGTACTTC. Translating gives CSVAPGDWRETQYF.

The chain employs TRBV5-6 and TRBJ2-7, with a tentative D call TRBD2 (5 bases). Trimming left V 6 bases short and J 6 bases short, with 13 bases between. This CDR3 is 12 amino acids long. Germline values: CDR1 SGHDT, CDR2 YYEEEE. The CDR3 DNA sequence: TGTGCCAGCACCTCCAGTGCGGGCGAGCAGTACTTC. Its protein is CASTSSAGEQYF.

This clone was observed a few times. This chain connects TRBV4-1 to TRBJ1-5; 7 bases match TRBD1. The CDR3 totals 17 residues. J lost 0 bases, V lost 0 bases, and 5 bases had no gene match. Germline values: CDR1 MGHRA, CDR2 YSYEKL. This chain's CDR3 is CASSQDGGQISNQPQHF. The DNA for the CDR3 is TGCGCCAGCAGCCAAGATGGGGGACAGATTAGCAATCAGCCCCAGCATTTT.